These 25 T cell receptor beta chains share one sample of origin, sequenced in a study of CD8+ T cells in alopecia areata. CD4, CD8alpha, NKG2D, NKG2ACE and other markers were used to sort pooled cutaneous lymph node cells. RNA extraction and reverse transcription yielded cDNA as sequencing template. Method: immunoSEQ multiplex PCR; TCRdb's copy keeps in-frame clones and lacks some. The specimen has 270,000 or so clones, none found just once. What was sequenced was CD4+ T cells sorted from a lymph node. The receptors come from a C3H/HeJ mouse with alopecia areata. The strain bears MHC haplotype H2-k.

With regard to this clone: Here the gene names and germline are mouse. The observed sequence ends 3 residues before the CDR3 terminus, with the missing tail filled in from the germline J gene. The rearrangement joins TRBV13-1 to TRBJ1-6; D possibly corresponds to TRBD1 (6 bases). TRBJ1-6 is an ORF, and what it does is uncertain. The CDR3 consists of 15 residues. Germline values: CDR1 NSHNY, CDR2 SYGAGN. Trimming took 1 base from V and 2 from J, leaving 7 bases between them. The CDR3 reads CASSDRTAYNSPLYF. CDR3 DNA, as far as it was read: TGTGCCAGCAGTGATCGGACAGCCTATAATTCGCCC.

About this clone: Genes and germline are mouse. The read terminates 4 residues ahead of where the CDR3 ends, so the germline J gene completes it. This CDR3 is also generated by other DNA sequences in the sample. The chain uses TRBV19 and TRBJ2-2; TRBD1 matches 7 bases. This CDR3 is 15 amino acids long. Germline V gene lookup returns CDR1 FNHDT and CDR2 SITEND (reference sequence). With 0 bases clipped from V and 3 bases from J, the junction kept 2 bases outside the gene matches. CDR3 residues: CASSIGQGDTGQLYF. Partial CDR3 DNA: TGTGCCAGCAGTATAGGGCAGGGGGACACCGGG.

This clone came up a few times. The genes and germline here are from mouse. The sequenced fragment ends 4 residues before the CDR3 boundary, so the rest is inferred from the germline J gene. At the DNA level, this CDR3 is encoded by other sequences in the same sample as well. V is TRBV13-1 and J is TRBJ2-7, with a possible D match to TRBD2 (7 bases). From germline, CDR1 is NSHNY and CDR2 SYGAGN. This CDR3 region has 14 residues. The sequenced CDR3 bases are TGTGCCAGCAGTGATGCCCTGGGGGCTTAT. As protein: CASSDALGAY. The whole CDR3 is CASSDALGAYEQYF.

This clone has just a few counts. Germline and genes: mouse. The CDR3 goes on 3 residues after the read ends, and that part is filled in from the germline J gene. Other nucleotide sequences in the sample specify the same CDR3. V usage is TRBV31 and J usage is TRBJ1-6; 7 bases match TRBD1. TRBJ1-6 is assigned to the ORF class and has an uncertain function. Germline CDR1 GKSSPN, CDR2 SITVG. The CDR3 loop spans 14 amino acids. Trimming cost V 0 bases and J 5 bases; bases outside gene matches: 1. CDR3 in amino acids: CAWSLGTDNSPLYF. CDR3 DNA, as far as it was read: TGTGCCTGGAGTCTAGGGACAGATAATTCGCCC.

This clone was seen only a few times. Genes here carry mouse names. From the germline J gene comes the end of the CDR3, since the read stops 4 residues before it. The chain joins TRBV14 to TRBJ1-1; 9 bases map to TRBD1. Germline V gives CDR1 SGHDT, CDR2 FRDEAV. The CDR3 consists of 13 residues. Here the CDR3 reads CASRHGTGTEVFF. CDR3 DNA, as far as it was read: TGTGCCAGCAGACACGGGACAGGGACA.

Comments on this clone: Gene names and germline match the mouse. Sequencing ends 4 residues short of the CDR3 end; the germline J gene provides the rest. The V call is TRBV5, the J call TRBJ2-1, with 8 bases that match TRBD2. The V segment lost 2 bases and the J segment 0 bases; nucleotides outside the gene matches: 3. The CDR3 extends over 16 amino acids. CDR1 LGHNA and CDR2 YNLKQL come from the germline V gene (reference sequence). The sequenced part of the CDR3 DNA is TGTGCCAGCAGCCAACAGACTGGGGATAACTATGCT. Its protein is CASSQQTGDNYA. The entire CDR3 protein is CASSQQTGDNYAEQFF.

This clone was counted between two and nine times. Any gene name here is a mouse gene name. The read terminates 3 residues ahead of where the CDR3 ends, so the germline J gene completes it. This sequence joins TRBV31 and TRBJ1-6; TRBD1 matches 10 bases. TRBJ1-6 is given ORF status, its function remaining uncertain. V shed 4 bases, J shed 6 bases, and the junction held 3 bases outside the gene matches. CDR1 is GKSSPN, CDR2 SITVG, per germline. The CDR3 runs to 14 residues. This CDR3 is CAWNRDRGNSPLYF. Incomplete CDR3 DNA: TGTGCCTGGAACCGGGACAGGGGTAATTCGCCC.

On this clone itself: Genes and germline come from the mouse. The read terminates 4 residues ahead of where the CDR3 ends, so the germline J gene completes it. The chain recombines TRBV19 with TRBJ2-2, with D unresolved. The length of the CDR3 is 15 residues. Trimming pared 2 bases from V and 0 bases from J, leaving 8 bases between. From germline, CDR1 is FNHDT and CDR2 SITEND (reference sequence). Partial CDR3 DNA: TGTGCCAGCAGTATCCAGACAACAAACACCGGG. Translated, it gives CASSIQTTNTG. The full CDR3 protein reads CASSIQTTNTGQLYF. The whole variable domain, filled in from reference TRBV19 and TRBJ2-2, reads GGIITQTPKFLIGQEGQKLTLKCQQNFNHDTMYWYRQDSGKGLRLIYYSITENDLQKGDLSEGYDASREKKSSFSLTVTSAQKNEMAVFLCASSIQTTNTGQLYFGEGSKLTVL.

Of note for this clone: Gene names refer to mouse genes. With the read ending 4 residues before the CDR3 end, the germline J gene is used to fill in that end. Other DNA sequences from this sample encode an identical CDR3 as well. The chain combines TRBV31 with TRBJ2-5; 10 bases fit TRBD2. This CDR3 is 13 amino acids long. Germline CDR1 is GKSSPN and CDR2 is SITVG. The CDR3 region is CAWSPGGADTQYF. The sequenced CDR3 bases are TGTGCCTGGAGTCCTGGGGGGGCAGAC.

This clone was seen ten or more times. Each gene name is a mouse one. The CDR3 spells CASGEDSNQDTQYF. The DNA read from the CDR3 is TGTGCCAGCGGTGAGGACAGTAACCAAGAC. The rearrangement links TRBV13-2 to TRBJ2-5; TRBD1 is a possible D gene (6 bases). The read terminates 4 residues before the CDR3 end, so the remaining end is supplied by the germline J gene. There are 14 residues in the CDR3. The V gene lost 2 bases and the J gene lost 0 bases, with 7 bases spanning the gap. Looked up from germline, CDR1 is NNHNN and CDR2 is SYGAGS (reference sequence).

This clone was seen only a few times. Genes here carry mouse names. The part of the CDR3 DNA that was read is TGTGCCAGCAGGTTCCGGGACTGGGGGACCTAT. This encodes CASRFRDWGTY. The full CDR3 reads CASRFRDWGTYEQYF. The chain has TRBV13-3 and TRBJ2-7; 11 bases fit TRBD2. The CDR3 end falls 4 residues outside the read, so it is completed with the germline J gene. With V trimmed by 5 bases and J by 2 bases, 6 bases remained unmatched. This CDR3 has 15 residues. CDR1 and CDR2 from the germline V gene are NNHDY and SYVADS.

This clone was counted ten times or more. The gene symbols are mouse symbols. The CDR3 end falls 4 residues outside the read, so it is completed with the germline J gene. The V gene is TRBV17, the J gene TRBJ1-1, with D possibly matching TRBD1 (5 bases). V gave up 3 bases and J gave up 4 bases, with 12 bases separating them. The CDR3 covers 14 residues. CDR1 and CDR2 (germline): MNHDT, YYDKIL. The CDR3 spells CASSSPPGGTEVFF. CDR3 DNA (partial): TGTGCTAGCAGTAGCCCCCCGGGGGGCACA.

This clone was detected only a few times. Gene names refer to mouse genes. The sequence runs out 4 residues before the end of the CDR3; the remainder is reconstructed from the germline J gene. The rearrangement joins TRBV13-1 to TRBJ2-2; 7 bases align to TRBD1. CDR1 NSHNY and CDR2 SYGAGN come from the germline V gene. V shed 7 bases and J 0 bases; nucleotides not matched to a gene: 3. This CDR3 spans 14 amino acids. The CDR3 sequence: CASLGTANTGQLYF. The part of the CDR3 DNA that was read is TGTGCCAGCCTCGGGACAGCAAACACCGGG.

This clone is labeled medium-sized. Gene names and germline refer to mouse. The read falls 4 residues short of the CDR3 end, and the missing part is taken from the germline J gene. The J gene is TRBJ2-1, the V gene TRBV1; D is undetermined. The germline gives CDR1 NSQYPW, CDR2 LRSPGD (reference sequence). Trimming took 0 bases from V and 6 from J, leaving 0 bases between them. The CDR3 length is 11 residues. CDR3 region: CTCSADAEQFF. Partial CDR3 DNA: TGCACCTGCAGTGCAGATGCT.

In this sample, this clone turned up a few times. The gene symbols are mouse symbols. The CDR3 end lies 4 residues beyond the end of the read and is filled in from the germline J gene. This same CDR3 is encoded by further DNA sequences in the sample. This chain links TRBV1 with TRBJ1-2; D perhaps matches TRBD1 (6 bases). There are 14 residues in the CDR3. V was clipped by 3 bases and J by 2 bases, with 10 bases between them. CDR1 NSQYPW and CDR2 LRSPGD come from the germline V gene (reference sequence). Incomplete CDR3 DNA: TGCACCTGCAGTGCGAGAGACAGGAACTCC. Translating gives CTCSARDRNS. The entire CDR3 protein reads CTCSARDRNSDYTF.

This clone was observed many times. Here the gene names and germline are mouse. The read finishes 3 residues shy of the CDR3 end, and the germline J gene is used to complete it. The sample carries other DNA sequences with the same CDR3. The chain employs TRBV1 and TRBJ1-6; TRBD1 matches at 7 bases. TRBJ1-6 belongs to the ORF category, with a function that is uncertain. Germline CDR1 reads NSQYPW; CDR2 reads LRSPGD (reference sequence). This CDR3 region has 14 residues. The junction had 1 base not matched to a gene; V was cut back by 3 bases and J by 5 bases. The part of the CDR3 DNA that was read is TGCACCTGCAGTGCGGGACAGAATAATTCGCCC. Protein sequence: CTCSAGQNNSP. The entire CDR3 reads CTCSAGQNNSPLYF.

Worth noting for this clone: Germline and genes: mouse. The CDR3 goes on 3 residues after the read ends, and that part is filled in from the germline J gene. This sequence joins TRBV5 and TRBJ1-6, with unresolved D. TRBJ1-6 qualifies as an ORF whose function is uncertain. From germline, CDR1 is LGHNA and CDR2 YNLKQL (reference sequence). CDR3 length: 13 residues. Trimming took off 0 bases at V and 7 bases at J, with 4 bases between the two ends. The CDR3 DNA, read in part, is TGTGCCAGCAGCCAAGATCAGAATTCGCCC. This codes for CASSQDQNSP. Given in full, the CDR3 is CASSQDQNSPLYF.

The sample holds a few counts of this clone. Any gene name here is a mouse gene name. The read terminates 4 residues before the CDR3 end, so the remaining end is supplied by the germline J gene. Distinct nucleotide sequences in the sample also encode this CDR3. The chain combines TRBV13-1 with TRBJ2-1; 8 bases align to TRBD2. The length of the CDR3 is 14 residues. Trimming cost V 3 bases and J 2 bases; bases outside gene matches: 1. Germline-derived CDR1 and CDR2 are NSHNY and SYGAGN. Incomplete CDR3 DNA: TGTGCCAGCAGTGTGGGGGGGGACTATGCT. Amino acid sequence: CASSVGGDYA. Given in full, the CDR3 is CASSVGGDYAEQFF.

Of note for this clone: Gene names and germline match the mouse. The CDR3 end lies 4 residues beyond the end of the read and is filled in from the germline J gene. This chain uses TRBV31 with TRBJ2-2, with TRBD2 matching 12 bases. Per germline, CDR1 GKSSPN and CDR2 SITVG. CDR3 length: 15 amino acids. V was pared by 2 bases and J by 3 bases, with 1 base of the junction left unmatched. The sequenced CDR3 bases are TGTGCCTGGAGTGACTGGGGGGGCGACACCGGG. As protein: CAWSDWGGDTG. In full, the CDR3 reads CAWSDWGGDTGQLYF.

On this clone: The gene names given are mouse names. The read gets to within 4 residues of the CDR3 end, and the germline J gene fills in the rest. The same CDR3 can be traced to other DNA sequences in this sample. This sequence joins TRBV1 and TRBJ2-1; the match to TRBD2 covers 11 bases. V lost 3 bases, J lost 1 base, and 2 bases stayed unmatched. The germline gives CDR1 NSQYPW, CDR2 LRSPGD (reference sequence). The CDR3 spans 16 residues. CDR3 sequence: CTCSARTGGNYAEQFF. The DNA read from the CDR3 is TGCACCTGCAGTGCCCGGACTGGGGGGAACTATGCT.

This clone was recorded a few times. Gene labels here are mouse ones. The read is 4 residues too short to cover the CDR3 end, so that end is filled in from the germline J gene. The rearrangement links TRBV4 to TRBJ2-1, with 7 positions matching TRBD2. The germline V gene has CDR1 LGHDT and CDR2 YNNKQL (reference sequence). This CDR3 has 14 amino acids. The J segment lost 1 base and the V segment lost 4 bases, leaving 1 base of the junction unmatched. The CDR3 region is CASSLGLNYAEQFF. The covered CDR3 bases are TGTGCCAGCAGCTTGGGACTGAACTATGCT.

This clone was observed a few times. Gene names denote mouse genes. The read ends 4 residues shy of where the CDR3 ends; the end is completed using the germline J gene. V usage is TRBV1 and J usage is TRBJ1-2, with TRBD1 matching 7 bases. Germline CDR1 NSQYPW, CDR2 LRSPGD (reference sequence). The CDR3 runs to 13 residues. The V and J ends lost 3 bases and 4 bases, in that order; junction bases with no gene match: 2. The covered CDR3 bases are TGCACCTGCAGTGCGAGGGGGCCCTCC. Amino acids: CTCSARGPS. The entire CDR3 is CTCSARGPSDYTF.

In the case of this clone: Gene names refer to mouse genes. The CDR3 end falls 4 residues outside the read, so it is completed with the germline J gene. This sample also contains other DNA sequences that code for the same CDR3. V and J are TRBV1 and TRBJ1-2; 9 nucleotides agree with TRBD1. CDR1 and CDR2 (germline): NSQYPW, LRSPGD (reference sequence). This CDR3 is 14 amino acids long. Incomplete CDR3 DNA: TGCACCTGCAGTGCAACCGGGACAGGGAGC. Protein sequence: CTCSATGTGS. The full CDR3 sequence reads CTCSATGTGSDYTF. The full variable domain, completed using reference TRBV1 and TRBJ1-2, is VTLLEQNPRWRLVPRGQAVNLRCILKNSQYPWMSWYQQDLQKQLQWLFTLRSPGDKEVKSLPGADYLATRVTDTELRLQVANMSQGRTLYCTCSATGTGSDYTFGSGTRLLVI.

A word on this clone: Gene names are mouse gene names. The CDR3 is cut off 4 residues early in the read; its end comes from the germline J gene. The V and J genes are TRBV13-3 and TRBJ2-5; 9 bases agree with TRBD1. The germline gives CDR1 NNHDY, CDR2 SYVADS. The CDR3 spans 13 residues. Partial CDR3 DNA: TGTGCCAGCGGCCGGACAGGGGAAGAC. It is translated as CASGRTGED. In full, the CDR3 reads CASGRTGEDTQYF. The full variable domain, rest sourced from reference TRBV13-3 and TRBJ2-5, is EAAVTQSPRSKVAVTGGKVTLSCHQTNNHDYMYWYRQDTGHGLRLIHYSYVADSTEKGDIPDGYKASRPSQENFSLILELASLSQTAVYFCASGRTGEDTQYFGPGTRLLVL.

In the case of this clone: The germline and genes are mouse ones. The CDR3 end falls 4 residues outside the read, so it is completed with the germline J gene. Other DNA sequences from this sample encode an identical CDR3 as well. The chain has TRBV19 and TRBJ2-7; 7 positions agree with TRBD2. The V gene's germline CDR1 is FNHDT and CDR2 SITEND (reference sequence). This CDR3 has 14 amino acids. CDR3 residues: CASSIGLGDYEQYF. The covered CDR3 bases are TGTGCCAGCAGTATAGGGCTGGGGGATTAT.